A single sample gave rise to the 7 T cell receptor beta chains below, sequenced in a study of T cell clonotyping in hematopoietic cell transplantation. TCRdb keeps only in-frame clones here, not all; method: immunoSEQ multiplex PCR. The sample lists tens of thousands of clones, 95% occurring once. Source material: peripheral blood mononuclear cells. Receptor source: a man aged 25 to 45 in good health. Some clones in this sample may be carry-over from other donors' samples.

The V call is TRBV4-1, the J call TRBJ1-1, with D unclear. The CDR3 is 13 amino acids. The ends were cut back, 1 base at V and 4 bases at J, with 7 bases in the middle. The germline CDR1 and CDR2 sequences are MGHRA and YSYEKL. CDR3 amino acids: CASSQAQFTEAFF. The CDR3 DNA sequence: TGCGCCAGCAGCCAAGCCCAATTCACTGAAGCTTTCTTT.

A few counts support this clone. The chain recombines TRBV5-4 with TRBJ1-1; 8 bases fit TRBD1. Germline lookup yields CDR1 SGHNT and CDR2 YYREEE (reference sequence). Losses at the gene ends were 4 bases for V and 10 bases for J; bases not matched to a gene: 6. The CDR3 loop spans 12 amino acids. CDR3 nucleotide sequence: TGTGCCAGCAGCCCTCCGGGACAGGCAGCTTTCTTT. Protein sequence: CASSPPGQAAFF.

This rearrangement joins TRBV9 to TRBJ2-1; 8 nucleotides match TRBD2. CDR1 and CDR2 from the germline V gene are SGDLS and YYNGEE. The CDR3 sequence is 15 residues long. V lost 4 bases, J lost 9 bases, and 12 bases stayed unmatched. DNA for the CDR3: TGTGCCAGCAGCCCCCACGATAGCGGGGCATTTGAGCAGTTCTTC. This translates into CASSPHDSGAFEQFF.

This chain uses TRBV5-4 with TRBJ1-2, with D unclear. With 3 bases removed from V and 4 bases from J, the gap between germline ends came to 22 bases. Per germline, CDR1 SGHNT and CDR2 YYREEE (reference sequence). The CDR3 has 17 amino acids. The CDR3 coding sequence is TGTGCCAGCAGCTCCTTGGGGTCCCCTTTTCAGTCCTATGGCTACACCTTC. Protein: CASSSLGSPFQSYGYTF.

This chain joins TRBV5-1 and TRBJ2-7; a weak D match, TRBD1 (6 bases). The CDR3 spans 16 residues. Germline V gene lookup returns CDR1 SGHRS and CDR2 YFSETQ. The ends were cut back, 5 bases at V and 3 bases at J, with 21 bases in the middle. Written as DNA, the CDR3 is TGCGCCAGCAGTCAATACCGGGACACCAGAATCTACGAGCAGTACTTC. This translates into CASSQYRDTRIYEQYF.

The V call is TRBV4-1, the J call TRBJ2-1; no firm D call. This CDR3 is 14 amino acids long. The V gene's germline CDR1 is MGHRA and CDR2 YSYEKL. Trimming shortened V by 0 bases and J by 4 bases, and 7 bases separated the two germline ends. CDR3 nucleotide sequence: TGCGCCAGCAGCCAAGAATTGAGGTACAATGAGCAGTTCTTC. It is translated as CASSQELRYNEQFF.

The chain joins TRBV2 to TRBJ1-5, with D hard to call. The V and J ends lost 6 bases and 7 bases respectively, with 22 bases between them. The CDR3 totals 16 residues. From germline, CDR1 is SNHLY and CDR2 FYNNEI. The CDR3, as DNA: TGTGCCAGCAGGGAATCATGGACTGGGTTAAAGCAGCCCCAGCATTTT. As protein: CASRESWTGLKQPQHF.